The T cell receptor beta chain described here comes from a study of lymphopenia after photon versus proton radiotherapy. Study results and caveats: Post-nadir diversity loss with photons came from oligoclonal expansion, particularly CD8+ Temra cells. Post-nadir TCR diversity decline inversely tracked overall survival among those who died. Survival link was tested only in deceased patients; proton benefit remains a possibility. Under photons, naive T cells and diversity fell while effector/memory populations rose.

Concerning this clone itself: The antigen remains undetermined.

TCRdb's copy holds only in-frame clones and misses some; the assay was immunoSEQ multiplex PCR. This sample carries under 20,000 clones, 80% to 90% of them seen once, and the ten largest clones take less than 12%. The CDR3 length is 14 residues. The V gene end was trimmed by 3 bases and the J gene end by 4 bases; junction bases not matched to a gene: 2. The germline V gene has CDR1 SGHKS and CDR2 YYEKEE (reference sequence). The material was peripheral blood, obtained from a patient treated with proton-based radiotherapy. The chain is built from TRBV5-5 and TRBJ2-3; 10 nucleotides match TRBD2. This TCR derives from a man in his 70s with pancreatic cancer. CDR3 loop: CASSSGLASDTQYF. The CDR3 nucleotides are TGTGCCAGCAGCTCGGGACTAGCGTCAGATACGCAGTATTTT.